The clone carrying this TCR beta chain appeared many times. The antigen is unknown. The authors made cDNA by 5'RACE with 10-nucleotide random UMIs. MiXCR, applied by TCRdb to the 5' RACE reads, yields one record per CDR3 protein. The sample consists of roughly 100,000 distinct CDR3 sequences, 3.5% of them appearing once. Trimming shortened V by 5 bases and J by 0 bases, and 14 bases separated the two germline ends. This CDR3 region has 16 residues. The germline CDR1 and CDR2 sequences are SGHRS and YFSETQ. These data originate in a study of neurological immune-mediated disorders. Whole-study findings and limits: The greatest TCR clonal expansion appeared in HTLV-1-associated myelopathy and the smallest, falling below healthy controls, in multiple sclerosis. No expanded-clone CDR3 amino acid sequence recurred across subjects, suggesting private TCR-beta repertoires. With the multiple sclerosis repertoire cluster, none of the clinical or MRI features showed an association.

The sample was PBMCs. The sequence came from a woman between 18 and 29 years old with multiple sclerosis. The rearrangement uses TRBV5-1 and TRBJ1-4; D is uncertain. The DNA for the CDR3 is TGCGCCAGCAGACCTGCAACGGGGACAACTAATGAAAAACTGTTTTTT. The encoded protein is CASRPATGTTNEKLFF.